The present entry profiles one T cell receptor (beta chain) with its context. This entry is derived from a study of kidney transplant recipient with SARS-CoV-2 infection. The CDR3 is 16 amino acids. TCRdb independently ran MiXCR on the reads; one entry per CDR3 protein. The table has 200,000 to 300,000 distinct CDR3 sequences, 29% seen once. The chain has TRBV8-2 and TRBJ1-2. TRBV8-2 is shown as a pseudogene. The receptor was derived from a young adult male patient who had COVID-19 and was a kidney transplant recipient. Some T cells may be supplied by the graft donor. The sample was a blood sample, taken at baseline and between days 110 and 120 from a kidney transplant recipient. Here the CDR3 DNA reads TGTGGCAGTACACGATCTGATAGCCGAAAGACCTATGGCTACACCTTC. Residues: CGSTRSDSRKTYGYTF.